Sequencing of this T cell receptor beta chain was carried out in a study of regulatory T cells in long-lasting Graves disease (dated by TCRdb to the early 2020s). Regarding the research as a whole: In the newly diagnosed Graves' disease group, patients had been taking antithyroid drugs for less than 3 months. The study took place in China and was registered as a clinical trial. This study used TCR sequencing and RNA sequencing of peripheral blood to compare persistent Graves' disease patients against newly diagnosed Graves' disease patients. TCR sequencing covered 13 persistent and approximately 20 newly diagnosed Graves' disease patients, some 35 samples in total.

Library generation was performed with multiplex PCR. This sample was sequenced with an Illumina HiSeq 4000. iRepertoire HTBI primers and Arm-PCR amplification of CDR3 regions were used to construct TCR beta libraries. Gel purification was performed on PCR products prior to sequencing. Processing in the source paper ran as follows. Gene usage analysis of CDR3 amino acid clonotypes relied on the approximately 60 TRBV and 13 to 15 TRBJ segments identified across samples. Filtered high-quality paired reads were merged into contigs using COPE and FqMerger. Contigs were aligned with BLAST to IMGT TRBV, TRBD and TRBJ reference genes, and CDR3 was defined per IMGT. Any clonotype with a frequency above 0.1% was counted as a highly expanded clone. Shannon entropy was used to measure repertoire diversity, and the Gini coefficient was used to measure V-J evenness. A clonotype found in more than one individual was treated as public. TCRdb reworked the public reads: Q25 trimming with fastp, MiXCR clone assembly, productive beta chains retained. One record per CDR3 amino acid sequence lists the most common genes and DNA. The V and J calls and clone size come from TCRdb's table, not from the authors' own analysis. The sample has approximately 360,000 distinct CDR3 sequences on record, 12% of them singletons. Around 18% of the sample is held by the ten biggest clonotypes.

The time point label for this specimen denotes: newly diagnosed GD, antithyroid drugs for less than 3 months. For both TCR sequencing and RNA sequencing, RNA was extracted from PBMCs in TRIzol. The diagnosis of Graves' disease followed American Thyroid Association guidelines. Recruitment of patients was carried out at an endocrinology department in Xi'an, China. Each patient gave approximately 9.7 milliliters of peripheral blood, collected in an EDTA anticoagulant tube. PBMCs were isolated by Ficoll Paque Plus density gradient separation without further T cell sorting. An Agilent 2100 Bioanalyzer and agarose gel were used to check RNA quality, and a NanoDrop 2000 was used to measure RNA concentration. This clonotype was recorded at least ten times. Its antigen target is currently unknown. Base qualities are not at hand, and no much larger clone is one base apart. The CDR3, cysteine through phenylalanine, is 14 amino acids long. The CDR3 DNA has 42 bases and is translated from base 1. CDR1 and CDR2, per the germline V gene, are ENHRY and SYGVKD. V drops 6 bases and J drops 11 bases, leaving 22 bases in between.

The investigation overall reported the following: The small sample size was acknowledged by the authors as a limitation that may reduce accuracy. Sequencing and analysis were limited to the TCR beta chain. Lower TCR Shannon entropy and fewer highly expanded clones were observed in persistent Graves' disease patients than in newly diagnosed patients, which suggested clonal expansion. More public clonotypes were shared among persistent patients (around 2,600) than among newly diagnosed patients (under 1,000). Because the primary lesion, thyroid tissue, could not be accessed, the study looked at peripheral blood alone. Persistent disease showed preferential use of TRBV28, TRBJ1-2 and TRBJ2-5, whereas newly diagnosed disease favored TRBV20-1 and TRBJ2-1.

This same sample was also taken into another study, of T cells in Graves' hyperthyroidism and ophthalmopathy. Drawing on the second study: Graves' hyperthyroidism was defined as stable when no progression to ophthalmopathy occurred over 18 months of follow-up. The hyperthyroidism patients were between 18 and 65 years old and newly diagnosed, with a disease duration of less than 2 months. The study excluded patients with uncontrolled infections, other autoimmune diseases, pregnancy or lactation. Diagnoses were established on the basis of clinical symptoms, serum thyroxine and TRAb, thyroid ultrasound, and orbital computed tomography. A first-round RT-PCR of the TCR CDR3 used the HTBI primer set with the Qiagen OneStep RT-PCR kit. Most expanded thyroid clonotypes (frequency above 0.001) were also detected in blood, a finding suggesting that blood repertoires may reflect thyroid immune responses. In cross-validation, a model built on a 13 V-J signature told ophthalmopathy apart from stable hyperthyroidism with under 90% sensitivity and approximately 81% specificity, and in testing the same model reached 80%/75%. In validation, the model predicted progression to ophthalmopathy with approximately 71% sensitivity and less than 75% specificity, a median of 6.5 months before onset. To identify distinguishing TCR V-J signatures, a discovery cohort of some 100 patients was used, comprising 43 with Graves' ophthalmopathy and around 60 with stable Graves' hyperthyroidism. Prospective prediction of ophthalmopathy was tested in an independent validation cohort of some 19 hyperthyroidism patients and 15 to 17 patients who later progressed to ophthalmopathy. For training and testing, the approximately 92 patients in the discovery cohort were randomly divided in a 7:3 ratio. Thyroid tissue and blood T-cell repertoires from roughly six Graves' hyperthyroidism patients were also compared in the study. Once sampling was done, hyperthyroidism patients were given methimazole at a starting dose of 30 mg daily, whereas ophthalmopathy patients were given high-dose intravenous methylprednisolone. Libraries were constructed in a second round of multiplex PCR, after which size selection and purification were performed. Sequencing of the libraries was done on an Illumina HiSeq2000 using paired-end 100 bp reads. SOAPnuke was used to process the raw data, removing reads that contained adapters or uncalled bases, had a mean Phred below 15, or lacked an exact match to the constant primer or identifier. COPE v1.2.5 was used to merge high-quality paired reads, and clonotypes were defined as unique nucleotide sequences. MiTCR v1.1 was used to align the clonotypes against IMGT TRBV, TRBD and TRBJ reference segments. The analysis was restricted to V-J combinations with a frequency above 0.0001, which together covered 99.2% of the repertoires. A TCS score was defined as the ratio between F50 (clonal expansion) and ExV (chaos), using BLOSUM62-based TCRdist between CDR3 peptides within each V-J. Welch's t-statistics and random forest reduced around 510 V-J features to 10 to 15, which were used in a naive Bayes classifier (R e1071). Sample size was not statistically predetermined, and investigators were not blinded to group allocation. TCR Vbeta CDR3 sequencing of some 140 peripheral blood samples (roughly 41 ophthalmopathy, 75 to 80 hyperthyroidism and around 17 progressor patients) is reported in the paper.

This clonotype was sampled from a woman under 30 with Graves disease. Donor details come from another sample of the same person, matched by shared clones. Sample: peripheral blood mononuclear cells (PBMCs), taken at new diagnosis, from a patient treated with antithyroid drugs. This receptor chain uses TRBV10-3 and TRBJ1-1; the D region possibly corresponds to TRBD1 (6 bases align). Read as DNA, the sequence is TGTGCCATCAGCAGTCGGGGGCCCCCCTCTCGGGCTTTCTTT. It translates as CAISSRGPPSRAFF.